Presented here are 19 T cell receptor beta chains from one specimen sequenced in a study of cytomegalovirus exposure and HLA in healthy donors (dated by TCRdb to between 2016 and 2019). The library was prepared using the immunoSEQ multiplex PCR assay. Not all clones reach the TCRdb copy of this immuneACCESS table, which keeps in-frame sequences only. Checked studies attribute under half of the gap to unresolved V genes and leave the rest unexplained. The sample table contains some 90,000 clones; only one count was recorded for roughly 96% of them. Roughly 0.82% of the sample rests with the top ten. Sequencing was performed on PBMCs. Receptor source: a man between 18 and 35 years old in good health and CMV-seronegative.

The chain has TRBV19 and TRBJ2-1; D may be TRBD2 (6 bases). Between the trimmed V and J ends, which lost 4 bases and 5 bases, there was a span of 18 bases. Germline V gene lookup returns CDR1 LNHDA and CDR2 SQIVND (reference sequence). This CDR3 is built from 16 residues. Here the CDR3 DNA reads TGTGCCAGTAGTAGGGGCGGGAACATACAAAACAATGAGCAGTTCTTC. This codes for CASSRGGNIQNNEQFF.

V usage is TRBV5-1 and J usage is TRBJ2-1; D remains ambiguous. Trimming pared 6 bases from V and 10 bases from J, leaving 11 bases between. The CDR3 spans 11 residues. Germline values: CDR1 SGHRS, CDR2 YFSETQ. Here the CDR3 reads CASNLGGEQFF. The CDR3 DNA is TGCGCCAGCAACCTAGGCGGCGAGCAGTTCTTC.

The chain carries TRBV27 and TRBJ2-3; 7 bases align to TRBD2. Germline assignment: CDR1 MNHEY and CDR2 SMNVEV (reference sequence). With 4 bases clipped from V and 4 bases from J, the junction kept 5 bases outside the gene matches. The CDR3 is 14 residues long. The CDR3 DNA reads as TGTGCCAGCAGTTCCCGACTAGCTGCAGATACGCAGTATTTT. It is translated as CASSSRLAADTQYF.

DNA for the CDR3: TGTGCCACCAACACGGGAGGGAGTCGCACTGAAGCTTTCTTT. This codes for CATNTGGSRTEAFF. This chain joins TRBV15 and TRBJ1-1, with unresolved D. Germline CDR1 and CDR2: LNHNV and YYDKDF (reference sequence). With 7 bases removed from V and 4 bases from J, the gap between germline ends came to 16 bases. The CDR3 is 14 residues long.

This rearrangement joins TRBV2 to TRBJ1-5; TRBD1 matches 9 bases. CDR3 size: 15 residues. V trimming: 6 bases; J trimming: 6 bases; junction bases outside the gene matches: 9. Germline V gene lookup returns CDR1 SNHLY and CDR2 FYNNEI. The CDR3: CASSPDRGRGQPQHF. CDR3 bases: TGTGCCAGCAGCCCGGACAGGGGAAGAGGTCAGCCCCAGCATTTT.

The V and J genes are TRBV5-5 and TRBJ1-1; D gene uncertain. The germline V and J ends were trimmed by 0 bases and 5 bases, with 11 bases remaining between them. The CDR3 loop spans 14 amino acids. Germline V gene sequence: CDR1 SGHKS, CDR2 YYEKEE (reference sequence). The CDR3 DNA reads TGTGCCAGCAGCTTGGCACACGGGAGGACTGAAGCTTTCTTT. It specifies CASSLAHGRTEAFF. Full variable domain (remainder filled in from reference TRBV5-5 and TRBJ1-1): DAGVTQSPTHLIKTRGQQVTLRCSPISGHKSVSWYQQVLGQGPQFIFQYYEKEERGRGNFPDRFSARQFPNYSSELNVNALLLGDSALYLCASSLAHGRTEAFFGQGTRLTVV.

The chain has TRBV29-1 and TRBJ1-2; D might be TRBD1 (6 bases). The CDR3 extends over 13 amino acids. V was cut by 3 bases and J by 5 bases, with 13 bases left in between. CDR1 SQVTM and CDR2 ANQGSEA come from the germline V gene. CDR3 in DNA: TGCAGCGTTGAGGGGGCTAGGTCTTATGGCTACACCTTC. It yields the protein CSVEGARSYGYTF.

This clone was recorded only once. The rearrangement links TRBV5-1 to TRBJ2-1, with 10 bases matching TRBD1. The junction had 2 bases not matched to a gene; V was cut back by 0 bases and J by 5 bases. The V gene's germline CDR1 is SGHRS and CDR2 YFSETQ. The CDR3 consists of 15 residues. The CDR3 DNA reads as TGCGCCAGCAGCTTGGGAGGGACAGGGGACAATGAGCAGTTCTTC. As protein: CASSLGGTGDNEQFF.

This chain links TRBV9 with TRBJ2-5, with D perhaps matching TRBD2 (6 bases). V lost 3 bases and J 4 bases, leaving 13 bases between the germline ends. This CDR3 has 14 amino acids. Germline assignment: CDR1 SGDLS and CDR2 YYNGEE. CDR3 sequence reads: CASSDGTEGETQYF. Here the CDR3 DNA reads TGTGCCAGCAGCGATGGGACGGAGGGAGAGACCCAGTACTTC.

The chain is built from TRBV5-1 and TRBJ2-3; 9 nucleotides match TRBD1. Per germline, CDR1 SGHRS and CDR2 YFSETQ. V was pared by 4 bases and J by 3 bases, with 9 bases of the junction left unmatched. This CDR3 has 16 amino acids. This chain's CDR3 is CASSPRTGVVTDTQYF. CDR3 in DNA: TGCGCCAGCAGCCCCCGGACAGGGGTGGTAACAGATACGCAGTATTTT.

The V and J genes are TRBV19 and TRBJ2-1; TRBD2 is a possible D gene (5 bases). The germline V gene encodes CDR1 LNHDA and CDR2 SQIVND (reference sequence). The CDR3 length is 15 residues. Trimming shortened V by 5 bases and J by 4 bases, and 15 bases separated the two germline ends. CDR3 region: CASSPRRGEYNEQFF. CDR3 bases: TGTGCCAGTAGTCCGAGACGGGGAGAATACAATGAGCAGTTCTTC. Full variable domain (missing parts from reference TRBV19 and TRBJ2-1): DGGITQSPKYLFRKEGQNVTLSCEQNLNHDAMYWYRQDPGQGLRLIYYSQIVNDFQKGDIAEGYSVSREKKESFPLTVTSAQKNPTAFYLCASSPRRGEYNEQFFGPGTRLTVL.

The chain recombines TRBV6-5 with TRBJ1-2, with D perhaps TRBD1 (6 bases). Germline V gene data show CDR1 as MNHEY and CDR2 as SVGAGI. V was shortened by 5 bases and J by 6 bases, with 10 bases between the two germline ends. The CDR3 has 12 amino acids. The CDR3 reads CASSLTGNGYTF. The CDR3 nucleotides are TGTGCCAGCAGTCTCACAGGGAATGGCTACACCTTC.

This chain connects TRBV10-2 to TRBJ2-5; D gene uncertain. Germline V gives CDR1 WSHSY, CDR2 SAAADI. This CDR3 comprises 15 residues. Trimming pared 7 bases from V and 4 bases from J, leaving 19 bases between. The CDR3: CASTTSLQALETQYF. DNA for the CDR3: TGCGCCAGCACCACCTCTCTTCAGGCTCTAGAGACCCAGTACTTC.

The chain is built from TRBV19 and TRBJ1-4, with TRBD1 matching 10 bases. Germline V CDR1 and CDR2: LNHDA, SQIVND (reference sequence). Losses at the gene ends were 10 bases for V and 8 bases for J; bases not matched to a gene: 7. This CDR3 has 13 amino acids. The CDR3 reads CATLGQGGEKLFF. CDR3 bases: TGTGCCACCCTTGGACAGGGGGGAGAAAAACTGTTTTTT.

This sequence joins TRBV10-1 and TRBJ2-2, with 7 bases lining up with TRBD2. CDR1 WNHNN and CDR2 SYGVQD come from the germline V gene (reference sequence). V was pared by 1 base and J by 4 bases, with 9 bases of the junction left unmatched. The CDR3 totals 17 residues. CDR3 region: CASSEFGGGPATGELFF. CDR3 bases: TGCGCCAGCAGTGAGTTCGGGGGAGGGCCCGCCACCGGGGAGCTGTTTTTT.

Here the CDR3 reads CASSRTGTAGNEKLFF. CDR3 DNA: TGTGCCAGCAGCCGAACCGGGACAGCTGGTAATGAAAAACTGTTTTTT. The V and J genes are TRBV5-8 and TRBJ1-4; 7 nucleotides align to TRBD1. The germline CDR1 and CDR2 sequences are SGHTS and YDEGEE. V lost 4 bases to trimming and J lost 4 bases; unmatched junction nucleotides: 10. CDR3 length equals 16 residues.

The rearrangement joins TRBV19 to TRBJ1-4; tentative D call: TRBD1 (5 bases). This CDR3 region has 11 residues. Trimming left V 6 bases short and J 14 bases short, with 13 bases between. Germline lookup yields CDR1 LNHDA and CDR2 SQIVND (reference sequence). CDR3 protein: CASSWGTDLFF. The CDR3 DNA follows: TGTGCCAGTAGCTGGGGCACAGACCTGTTTTTT.

V and J are TRBV27 and TRBJ1-5; TRBD1 matches 9 bases. Germline V lookup: CDR1 MNHEY, CDR2 SMNVEV (reference sequence). The CDR3 runs 16 residues. After removal of 4 bases from V and 2 bases from J, the junction contained 6 bases not matched to a gene. CDR3 in amino acids: CASSSRDRVGNQPQHF. In nucleotides, the CDR3 is TGTGCCAGCAGTTCCCGGGACAGGGTAGGCAATCAGCCCCAGCATTTT.

This CDR3 reads CASRLGLAETYEQYF. The CDR3 bases are TGCGCCAGCAGACTGGGACTAGCGGAAACCTACGAGCAGTACTTC. V is TRBV5-1 and J is TRBJ2-7; 11 bases are a match to TRBD2. The CDR3 is made up of 15 amino acids. With 5 bases clipped from V and 2 bases from J, the junction kept 6 bases outside the gene matches. CDR1 is SGHRS, CDR2 YFSETQ, per germline.